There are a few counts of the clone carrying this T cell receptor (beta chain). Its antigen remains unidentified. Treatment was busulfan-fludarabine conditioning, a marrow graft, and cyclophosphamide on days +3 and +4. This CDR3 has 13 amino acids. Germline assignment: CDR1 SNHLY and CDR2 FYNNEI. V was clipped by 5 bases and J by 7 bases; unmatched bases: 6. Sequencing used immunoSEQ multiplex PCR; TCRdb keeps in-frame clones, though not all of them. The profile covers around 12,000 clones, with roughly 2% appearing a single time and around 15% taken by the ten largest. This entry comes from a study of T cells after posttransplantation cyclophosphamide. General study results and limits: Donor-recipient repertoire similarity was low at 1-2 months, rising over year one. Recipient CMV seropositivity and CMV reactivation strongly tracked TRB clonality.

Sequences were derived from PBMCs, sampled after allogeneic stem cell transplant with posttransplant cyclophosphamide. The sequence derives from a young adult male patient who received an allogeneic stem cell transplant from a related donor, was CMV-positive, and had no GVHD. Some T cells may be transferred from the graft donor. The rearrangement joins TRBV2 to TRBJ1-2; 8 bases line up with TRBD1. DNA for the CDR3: TGTGCCAGCAGTTCCCAGGGGGCGAGTGGCTACACCTTC. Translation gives CASSSQGASGYTF. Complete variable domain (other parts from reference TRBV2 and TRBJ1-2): EPEVTQTPSHQVTQMGQEVILRCVPISNHLYFYWYRQILGQKVEFLVSFYNNEISEKSEIFDDQFSVERPDGSNFTLKIRSTKLEDSAMYFCASSSQGASGYTFGSGTRLTVV.